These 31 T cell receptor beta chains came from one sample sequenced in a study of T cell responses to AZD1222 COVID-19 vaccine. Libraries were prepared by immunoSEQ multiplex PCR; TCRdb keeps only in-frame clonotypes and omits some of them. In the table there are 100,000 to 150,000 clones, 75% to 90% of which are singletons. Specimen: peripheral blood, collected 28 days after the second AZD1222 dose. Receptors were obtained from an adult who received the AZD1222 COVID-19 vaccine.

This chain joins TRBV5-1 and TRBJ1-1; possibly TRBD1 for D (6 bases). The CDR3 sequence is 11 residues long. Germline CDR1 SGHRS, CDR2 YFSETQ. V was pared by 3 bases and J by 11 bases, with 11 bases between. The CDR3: CASSSTGRAFF. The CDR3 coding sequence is TGCGCCAGCAGCTCCACAGGGAGGGCTTTCTTT.

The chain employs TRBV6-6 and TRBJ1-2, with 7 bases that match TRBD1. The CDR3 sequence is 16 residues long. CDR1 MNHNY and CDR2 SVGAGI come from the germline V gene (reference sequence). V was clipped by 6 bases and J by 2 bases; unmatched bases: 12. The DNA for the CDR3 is TGTGCCAGCAGCCCTCGGGTATGGACAGGAAACTATGGCTACACCTTC. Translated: CASSPRVWTGNYGYTF.

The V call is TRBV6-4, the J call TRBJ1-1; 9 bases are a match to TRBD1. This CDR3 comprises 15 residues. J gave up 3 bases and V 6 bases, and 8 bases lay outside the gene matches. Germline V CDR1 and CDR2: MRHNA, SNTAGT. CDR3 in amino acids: CASSNTGGPDTEAFF. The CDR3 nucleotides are TGTGCCAGCAGCAACACAGGGGGCCCGGACACTGAAGCTTTCTTT.

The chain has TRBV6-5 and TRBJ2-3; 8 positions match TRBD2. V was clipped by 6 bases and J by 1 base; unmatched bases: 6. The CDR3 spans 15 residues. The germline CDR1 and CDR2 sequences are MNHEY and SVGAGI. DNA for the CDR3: TGTGCCAGCAGCACGAGGCGGGGGGGCACAGATACGCAGTATTTT. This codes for CASSTRRGGTDTQYF.

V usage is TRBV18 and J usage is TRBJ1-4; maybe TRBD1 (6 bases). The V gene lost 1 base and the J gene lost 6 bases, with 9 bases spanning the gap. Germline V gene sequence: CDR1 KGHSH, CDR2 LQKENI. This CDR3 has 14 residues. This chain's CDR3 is CASSPRGPDEKLFF. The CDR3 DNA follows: TGTGCCAGCTCACCACGGGGGCCCGATGAAAAACTGTTTTTT. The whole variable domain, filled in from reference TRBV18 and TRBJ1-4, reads NAGVMQNPRHLVRRRGQEARLRCSPMKGHSHVYWYRQLPEEGLKFMVYLQKENIIDESGMPKERFSAEFPKEGPSILRIQQVVRGDSAAYFCASSPRGPDEKLFFGSGTQLSVL.

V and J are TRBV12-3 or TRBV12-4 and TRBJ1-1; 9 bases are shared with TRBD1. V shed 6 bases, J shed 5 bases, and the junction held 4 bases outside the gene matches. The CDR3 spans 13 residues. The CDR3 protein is CASSGQGITEAFF. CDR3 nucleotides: TGTGCCAGCAGCGGACAGGGGATAACTGAAGCTTTCTTT.

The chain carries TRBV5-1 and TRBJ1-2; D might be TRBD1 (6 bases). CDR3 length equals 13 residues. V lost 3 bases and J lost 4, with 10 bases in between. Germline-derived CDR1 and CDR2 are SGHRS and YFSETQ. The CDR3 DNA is TGCGCCAGCAGCTCGGACAGTTCCTATGGCTACACCTTC. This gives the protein CASSSDSSYGYTF.

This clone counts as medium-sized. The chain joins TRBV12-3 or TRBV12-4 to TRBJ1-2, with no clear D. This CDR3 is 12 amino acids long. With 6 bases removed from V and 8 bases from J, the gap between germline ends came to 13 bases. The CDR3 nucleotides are TGTGCCAGCAGCCCACAAGGGCGAGGCTACACCTTC. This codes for CASSPQGRGYTF.

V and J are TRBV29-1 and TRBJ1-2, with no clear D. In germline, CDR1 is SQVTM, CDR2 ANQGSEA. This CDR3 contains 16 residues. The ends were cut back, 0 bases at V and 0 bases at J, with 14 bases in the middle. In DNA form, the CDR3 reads TGCAGCGTTGAAGACCTAGAGAAGGAGTCTAACTATGGCTACACCTTC. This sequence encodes CSVEDLEKESNYGYTF.

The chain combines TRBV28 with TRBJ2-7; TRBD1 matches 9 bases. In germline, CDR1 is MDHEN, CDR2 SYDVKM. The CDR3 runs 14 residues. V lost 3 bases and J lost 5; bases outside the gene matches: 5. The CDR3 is CASSLVRDRDEQYF. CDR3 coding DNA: TGTGCCAGCAGTTTGGTCCGGGACAGGGACGAGCAGTACTTC.

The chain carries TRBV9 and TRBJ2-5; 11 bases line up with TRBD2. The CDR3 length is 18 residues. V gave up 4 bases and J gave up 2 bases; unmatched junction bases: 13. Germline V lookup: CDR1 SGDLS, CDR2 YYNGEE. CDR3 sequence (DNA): TGTGCCAGCAGCCCTGGAGTAGCGGGGGGGTCCTCGCAAGAGACCCAGTACTTC. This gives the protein CASSPGVAGGSSQETQYF.

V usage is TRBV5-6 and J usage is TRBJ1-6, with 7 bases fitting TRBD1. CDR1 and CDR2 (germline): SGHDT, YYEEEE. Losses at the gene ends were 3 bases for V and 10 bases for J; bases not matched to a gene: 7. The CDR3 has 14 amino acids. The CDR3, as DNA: TGTGCCAGCAGCTCACGGGGACAGACCTCACCCCTCCACTTT. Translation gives CASSSRGQTSPLHF. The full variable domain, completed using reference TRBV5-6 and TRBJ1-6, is DAGVTQSPTHLIKTRGQQVTLRCSPKSGHDTVSWYQQALGQGPQFIFQYYEEEERQRGNFPDRFSGHQFPNYSSELNVNALLLGDSALYLCASSSRGQTSPLHFGNGTRLTVT.

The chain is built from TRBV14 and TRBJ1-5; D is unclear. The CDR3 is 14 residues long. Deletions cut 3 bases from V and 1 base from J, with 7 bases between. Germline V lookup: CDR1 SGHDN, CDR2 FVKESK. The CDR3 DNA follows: TGTGCCAGCAGCCATATCAAGAGCAATCAGCCCCAGCATTTT. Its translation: CASSHIKSNQPQHF.

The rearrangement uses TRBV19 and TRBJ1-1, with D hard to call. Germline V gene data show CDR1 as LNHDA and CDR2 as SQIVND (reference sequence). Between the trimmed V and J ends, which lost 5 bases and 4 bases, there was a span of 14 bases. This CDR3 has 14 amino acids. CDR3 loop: CASSPRSLGTEAFF. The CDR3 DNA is TGTGCCAGTAGTCCGAGGTCGCTGGGCACTGAAGCTTTCTTT. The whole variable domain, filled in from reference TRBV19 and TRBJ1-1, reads DGGITQSPKYLFRKEGQNVTLSCEQNLNHDAMYWYRQDPGQGLRLIYYSQIVNDFQKGDIAEGYSVSREKKESFPLTVTSAQKNPTAFYLCASSPRSLGTEAFFGQGTRLTVV.

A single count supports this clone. The CDR3 here is CASSPNTADNTGELFF. The CDR3 DNA is TGTGCCAGCTCACCTAACACCGCCGATAACACCGGGGAGCTGTTTTTT. This rearrangement joins TRBV18 to TRBJ2-2, with D unresolved. The V gene's germline CDR1 is KGHSH and CDR2 LQKENI. Trimming took off 3 bases at V and 2 bases at J, with 13 bases between the two ends. This CDR3 is built from 16 residues.

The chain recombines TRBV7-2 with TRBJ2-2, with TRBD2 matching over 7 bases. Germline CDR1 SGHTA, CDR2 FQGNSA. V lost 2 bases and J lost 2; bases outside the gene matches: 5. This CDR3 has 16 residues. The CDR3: CASSLRRGVNTGELFF. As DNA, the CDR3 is TGTGCCAGCAGCTTAAGACGGGGGGTAAACACCGGGGAGCTGTTTTTT. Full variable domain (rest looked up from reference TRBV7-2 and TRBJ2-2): GAGVSQSPSNKVTEKGKDVELRCDPISGHTALYWYRQSLGQGLEFLIYFQGNSAPDKSGLPSDRFSAERTGGSVSTLTIQRTQQEDSAVYLCASSLRRGVNTGELFFGEGSRLTVL.

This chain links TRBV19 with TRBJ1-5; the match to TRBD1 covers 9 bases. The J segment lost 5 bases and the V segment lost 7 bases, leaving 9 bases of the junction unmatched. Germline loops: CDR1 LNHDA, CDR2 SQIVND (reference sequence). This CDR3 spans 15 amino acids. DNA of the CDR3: TGTGCCAGTACCTTGGGACAGGGAAACGATCAGCCCCAGCATTTT. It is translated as CASTLGQGNDQPQHF.

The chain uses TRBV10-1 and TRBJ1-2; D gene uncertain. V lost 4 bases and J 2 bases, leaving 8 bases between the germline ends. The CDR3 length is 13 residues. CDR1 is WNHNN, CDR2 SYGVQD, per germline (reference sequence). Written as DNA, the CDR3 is TGCGCCAGCAGTGCCGAGATCAACTATGGCTACACCTTC. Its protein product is CASSAEINYGYTF.

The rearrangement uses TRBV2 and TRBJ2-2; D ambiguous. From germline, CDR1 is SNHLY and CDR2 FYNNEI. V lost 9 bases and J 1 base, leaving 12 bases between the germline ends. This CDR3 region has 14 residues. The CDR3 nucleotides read TGTGCCAGGGCTAGTCTGGGGAACACCGGGGAGCTGTTTTTT. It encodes CARASLGNTGELFF.

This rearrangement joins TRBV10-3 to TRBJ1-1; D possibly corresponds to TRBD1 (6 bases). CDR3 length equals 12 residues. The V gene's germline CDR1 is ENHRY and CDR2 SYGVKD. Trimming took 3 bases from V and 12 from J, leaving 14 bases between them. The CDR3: CAISEEGQGTFF. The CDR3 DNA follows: TGTGCCATCAGTGAAGAAGGGCAGGGGACTTTCTTT.

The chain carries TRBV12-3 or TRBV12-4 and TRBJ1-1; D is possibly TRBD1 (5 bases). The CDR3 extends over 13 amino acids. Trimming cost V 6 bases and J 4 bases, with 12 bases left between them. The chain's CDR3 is CASRVAGGTEAFF. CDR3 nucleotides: TGTGCCAGCAGGGTGGCTGGGGGCACTGAAGCTTTCTTT.

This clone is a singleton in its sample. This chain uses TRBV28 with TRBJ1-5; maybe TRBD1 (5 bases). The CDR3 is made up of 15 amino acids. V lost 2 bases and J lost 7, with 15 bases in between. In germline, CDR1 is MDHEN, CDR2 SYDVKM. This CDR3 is CASSLGAIQGQPQHF. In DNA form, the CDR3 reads TGTGCCAGCAGTTTAGGGGCAATTCAGGGCCAGCCCCAGCATTTT.

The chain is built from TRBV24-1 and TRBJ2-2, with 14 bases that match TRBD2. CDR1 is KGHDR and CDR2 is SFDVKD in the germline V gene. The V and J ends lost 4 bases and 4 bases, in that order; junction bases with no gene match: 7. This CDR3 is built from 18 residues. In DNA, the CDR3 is TGTGCCACCAGTGACCCGGGACTAGCGGGGGCCTCCACCGGGGAGCTGTTTTTT. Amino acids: CATSDPGLAGASTGELFF.

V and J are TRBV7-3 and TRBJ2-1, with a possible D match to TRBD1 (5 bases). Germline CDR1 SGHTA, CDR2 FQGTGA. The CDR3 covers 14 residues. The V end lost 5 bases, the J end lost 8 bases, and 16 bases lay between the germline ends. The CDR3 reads CASSPRQGGYEQFF. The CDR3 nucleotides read TGTGCCAGCAGCCCTCGTCAGGGCGGTTATGAGCAGTTCTTC.

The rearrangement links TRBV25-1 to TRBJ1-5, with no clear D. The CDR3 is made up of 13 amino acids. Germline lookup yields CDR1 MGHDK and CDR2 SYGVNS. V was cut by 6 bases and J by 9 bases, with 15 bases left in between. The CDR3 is CASRKTGEGPQHF. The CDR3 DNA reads TGTGCCAGCAGGAAGACTGGGGAAGGGCCCCAGCATTTT.

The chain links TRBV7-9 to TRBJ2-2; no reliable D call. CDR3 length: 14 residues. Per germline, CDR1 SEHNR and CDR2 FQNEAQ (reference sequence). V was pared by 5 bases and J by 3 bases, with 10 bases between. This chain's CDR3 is CASSLPTDTGELFF. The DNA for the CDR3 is TGTGCCAGCAGCCTTCCGACGGACACCGGGGAGCTGTTTTTT.

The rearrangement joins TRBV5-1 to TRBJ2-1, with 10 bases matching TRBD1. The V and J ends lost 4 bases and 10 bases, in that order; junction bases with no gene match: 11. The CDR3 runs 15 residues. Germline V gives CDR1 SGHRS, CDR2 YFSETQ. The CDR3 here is CASSPRQGAVEEQFF. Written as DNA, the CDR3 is TGCGCCAGCAGCCCGAGACAGGGGGCCGTCGAGGAGCAGTTCTTC.

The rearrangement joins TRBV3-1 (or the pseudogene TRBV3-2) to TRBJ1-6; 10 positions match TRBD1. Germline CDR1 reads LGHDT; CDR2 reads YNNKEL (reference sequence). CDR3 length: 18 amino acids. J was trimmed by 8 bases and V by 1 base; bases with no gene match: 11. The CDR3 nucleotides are TGTGCCAGCAGCCAAGGTTTTTGGGCAGGGACAGGGGATTCACCCCTCCACTTT. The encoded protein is CASSQGFWAGTGDSPLHF.

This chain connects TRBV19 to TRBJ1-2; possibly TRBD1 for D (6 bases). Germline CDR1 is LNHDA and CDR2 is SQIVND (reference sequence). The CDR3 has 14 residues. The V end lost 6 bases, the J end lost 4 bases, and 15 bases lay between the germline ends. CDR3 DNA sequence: TGTGCCAGTAGCGCTATGGGGGCTACCTATGGCTACACCTTC. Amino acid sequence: CASSAMGATYGYTF.

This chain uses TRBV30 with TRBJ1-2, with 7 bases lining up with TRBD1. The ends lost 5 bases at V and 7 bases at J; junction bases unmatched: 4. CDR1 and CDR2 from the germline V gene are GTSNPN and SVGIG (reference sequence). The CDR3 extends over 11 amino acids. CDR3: CAWEGAGGYTF. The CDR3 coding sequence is TGTGCCTGGGAGGGGGCAGGTGGCTACACCTTC.

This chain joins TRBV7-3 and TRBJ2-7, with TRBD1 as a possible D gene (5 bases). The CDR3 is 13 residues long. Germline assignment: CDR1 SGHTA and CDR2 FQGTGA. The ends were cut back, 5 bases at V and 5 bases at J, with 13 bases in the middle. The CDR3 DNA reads TGTGCCAGCAGCGGTGACAGTCGAGACGAGCAGTACTTC. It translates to CASSGDSRDEQYF.